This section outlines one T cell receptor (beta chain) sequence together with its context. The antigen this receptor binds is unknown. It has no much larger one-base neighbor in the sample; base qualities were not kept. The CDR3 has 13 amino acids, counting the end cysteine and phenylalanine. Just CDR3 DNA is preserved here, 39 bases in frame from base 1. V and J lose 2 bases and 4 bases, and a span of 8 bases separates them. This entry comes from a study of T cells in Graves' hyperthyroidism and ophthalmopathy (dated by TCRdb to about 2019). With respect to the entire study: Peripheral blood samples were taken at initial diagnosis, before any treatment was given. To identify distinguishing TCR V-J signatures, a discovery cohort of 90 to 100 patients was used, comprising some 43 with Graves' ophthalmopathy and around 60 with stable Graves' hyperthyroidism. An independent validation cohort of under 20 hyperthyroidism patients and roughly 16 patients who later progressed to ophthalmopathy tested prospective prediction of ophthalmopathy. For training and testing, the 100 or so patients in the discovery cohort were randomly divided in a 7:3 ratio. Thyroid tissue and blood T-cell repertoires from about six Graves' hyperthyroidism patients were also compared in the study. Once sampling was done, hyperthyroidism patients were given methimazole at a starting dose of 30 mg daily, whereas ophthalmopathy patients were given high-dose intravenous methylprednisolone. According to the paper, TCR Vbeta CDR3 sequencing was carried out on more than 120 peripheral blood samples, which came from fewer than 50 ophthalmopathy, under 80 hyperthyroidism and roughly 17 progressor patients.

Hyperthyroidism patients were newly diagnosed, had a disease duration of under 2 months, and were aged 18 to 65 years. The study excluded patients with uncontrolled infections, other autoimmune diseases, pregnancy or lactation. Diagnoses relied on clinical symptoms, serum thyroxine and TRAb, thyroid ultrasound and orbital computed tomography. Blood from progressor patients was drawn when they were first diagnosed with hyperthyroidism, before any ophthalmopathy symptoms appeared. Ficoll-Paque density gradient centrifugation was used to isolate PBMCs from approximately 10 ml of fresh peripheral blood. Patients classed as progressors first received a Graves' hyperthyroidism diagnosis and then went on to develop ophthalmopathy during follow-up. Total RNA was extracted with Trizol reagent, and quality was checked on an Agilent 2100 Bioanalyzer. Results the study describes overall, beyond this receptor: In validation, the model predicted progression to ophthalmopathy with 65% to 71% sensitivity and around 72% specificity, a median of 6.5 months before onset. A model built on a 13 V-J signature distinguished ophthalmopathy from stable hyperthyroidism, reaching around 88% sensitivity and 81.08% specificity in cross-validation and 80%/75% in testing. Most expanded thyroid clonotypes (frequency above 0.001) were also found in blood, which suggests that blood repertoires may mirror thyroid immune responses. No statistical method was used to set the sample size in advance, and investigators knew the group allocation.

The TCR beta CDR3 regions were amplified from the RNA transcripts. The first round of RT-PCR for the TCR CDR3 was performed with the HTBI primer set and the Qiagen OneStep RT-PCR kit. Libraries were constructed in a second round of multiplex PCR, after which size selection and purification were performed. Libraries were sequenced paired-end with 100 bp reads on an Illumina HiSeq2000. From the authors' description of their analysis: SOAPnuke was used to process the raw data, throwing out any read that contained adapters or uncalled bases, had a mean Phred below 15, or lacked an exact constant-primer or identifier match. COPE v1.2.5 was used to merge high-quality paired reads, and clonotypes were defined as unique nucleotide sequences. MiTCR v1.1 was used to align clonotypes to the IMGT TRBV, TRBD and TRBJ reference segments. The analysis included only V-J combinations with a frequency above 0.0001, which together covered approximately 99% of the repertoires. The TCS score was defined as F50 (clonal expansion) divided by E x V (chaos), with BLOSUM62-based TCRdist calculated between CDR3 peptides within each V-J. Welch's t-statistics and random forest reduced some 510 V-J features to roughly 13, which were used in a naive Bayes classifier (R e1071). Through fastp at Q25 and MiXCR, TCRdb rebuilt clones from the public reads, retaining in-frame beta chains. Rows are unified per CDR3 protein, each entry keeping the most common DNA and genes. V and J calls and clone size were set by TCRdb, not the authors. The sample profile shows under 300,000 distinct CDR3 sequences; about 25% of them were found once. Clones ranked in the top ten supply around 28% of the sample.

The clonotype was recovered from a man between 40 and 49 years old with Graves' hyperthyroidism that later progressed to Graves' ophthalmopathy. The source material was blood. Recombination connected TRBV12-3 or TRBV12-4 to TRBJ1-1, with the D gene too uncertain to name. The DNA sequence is TGTGCCAGCAGTTTACCGGGCAGCACTGAAGCTTTCTTT. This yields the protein CASSLPGSTEAFF.